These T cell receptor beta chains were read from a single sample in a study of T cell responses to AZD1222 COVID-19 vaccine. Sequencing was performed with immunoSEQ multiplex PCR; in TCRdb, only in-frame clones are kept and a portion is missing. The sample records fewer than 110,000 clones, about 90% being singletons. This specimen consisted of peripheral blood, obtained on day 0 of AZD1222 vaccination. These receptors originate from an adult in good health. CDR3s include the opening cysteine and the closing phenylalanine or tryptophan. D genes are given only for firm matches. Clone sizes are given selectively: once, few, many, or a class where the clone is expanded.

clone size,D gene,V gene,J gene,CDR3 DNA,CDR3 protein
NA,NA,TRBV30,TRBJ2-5,TGTGCCTGGAGTGGGTCGGGCAATGCGGAGACCCAGTACTTC,CAWSGSGNAETQYF
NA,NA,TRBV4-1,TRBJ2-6,TGCGCCAGCAGCCAAGATTTGATCTCTGGTTGGGCCAACGTCCTGACTTTC,CASSQDLISGWANVLTF
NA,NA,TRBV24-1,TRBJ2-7,TGTGCCACCAGTGACCCGCCTAGCACCTCCTACGAGCAGTACTTC,CATSDPPSTSYEQYF
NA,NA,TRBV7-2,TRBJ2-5,TGTGCCAGCAGCTTCGCTGGCGGCGAAGAGACCCAGTACTTC,CASSFAGGEETQYF
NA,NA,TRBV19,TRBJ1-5,TGTGCCAGTAGTATACAGGGACATAACAATCAGCCCCAGCATTTT,CASSIQGHNNQPQHF
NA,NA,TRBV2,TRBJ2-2,TGTGCCAGCAGGGTGGACACCGGGGAGCTGTTTTTT,CASRVDTGELFF
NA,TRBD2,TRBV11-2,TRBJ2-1,TGTGCCAGCAGCCCCAGGACTAGCGGGAGGTCCTACAATGAGCAGTTCTTC,CASSPRTSGRSYNEQFF
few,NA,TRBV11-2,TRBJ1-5,TGTGCCAGCAGCCCTGGCCTTAGCAATCAGCCCCAGCATTTT,CASSPGLSNQPQHF
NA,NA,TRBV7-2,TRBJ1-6,TGTGCCAGCAGCTTCTGGCCCCGGGGCGCTGAAGAATATTCACCCCTCCACTTT,CASSFWPRGAEEYSPLHF
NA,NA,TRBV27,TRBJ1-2,TGTGCCAGCAGTCCCTGGGAGGGGCGGTATGGCTACACCTTC,CASSPWEGRYGYTF
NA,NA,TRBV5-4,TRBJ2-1,TGTGCCAGCAGCCCCTGGCAGGATGAGCAGTTCTTC,CASSPWQDEQFF